The 14 T cell receptor beta chains below come from one sample, sequenced in a study of T cell responses to AZD1222 COVID-19 vaccine. Data came from immunoSEQ multiplex PCR; TCRdb stores just in-frame clones and leaves some out. In total, the table holds some 150,000 clones. Material: peripheral blood. These receptors were collected from an adult in good health.

This chain connects TRBV7-8 to TRBJ2-7; D remains ambiguous. The CDR3 loop spans 15 amino acids. V lost 1 base and J lost 2, with 12 bases in between. Per germline, CDR1 SGHVS and CDR2 FQNEAQ. CDR3 bases: TGTGCCAGCAGCTTAGTACGGTTTCAGGCCTACGAGCAGTACTTC. Residues: CASSLVRFQAYEQYF.

CDR3 bases: TGTGCCAGCAGCTTAGCAGATCCCTGGGGCAATCAGCCCCAGCATTTT. This translates into CASSLADPWGNQPQHF. This chain links TRBV11-3 with TRBJ1-5; unclear D gene. The CDR3 has 16 amino acids. Germline CDR1 reads SGHNT; CDR2 reads YENEEA. The V gene lost 1 base and the J gene lost 2 bases, with 12 bases spanning the gap.

V and J are TRBV6-5 and TRBJ2-5; D may be TRBD2 (7 bases). The CDR3 is made up of 14 amino acids. The ends were cut back, 5 bases at V and 5 bases at J, with 15 bases in the middle. Germline CDR1 reads MNHEY; CDR2 reads SVGAGI. CDR3 sequence reads: CASSIVGGHETQYF. The CDR3 nucleotides read TGTGCCAGCAGTATTGTGGGGGGGCACGAGACCCAGTACTTC.

The chain uses TRBV9 and TRBJ1-3, with a tentative D call TRBD1 (6 bases). In germline, CDR1 is SGDLS, CDR2 YYNGEE. V lost 0 bases and J 2 bases, leaving 12 bases between the germline ends. CDR3 length: 16 residues. CDR3 nucleotide sequence: TGTGCCAGCAGCGTAGACCTACAGGGCGCTGGAAACACCATATATTTT. It codes for CASSVDLQGAGNTIYF. Full variable domain (outside the CDR3, taken from reference TRBV9 and TRBJ1-3): DSGVTQTPKHLITATGQRVTLRCSPRSGDLSVYWYQQSLDQGLQFLIQYYNGEERAKGNILERFSAQQFPDLHSELNLSSLELGDSALYFCASSVDLQGAGNTIYFGEGSWLTVV.

The chain links TRBV5-1 to TRBJ1-3, with a possible D match to TRBD1 (5 bases). This CDR3 is built from 14 residues. CDR1 is SGHRS and CDR2 is YFSETQ in the germline V gene. V lost 3 bases, J lost 0 bases, and 7 bases lay in between. As DNA, the CDR3 is TGCGCCAGCAGCTGGGGGGTCTCTGGAAACACCATATATTTT. Translating it yields CASSWGVSGNTIYF.

The rearrangement links TRBV7-3 to TRBJ1-2; D unresolved. The CDR3 runs to 13 residues. The germline V gene has CDR1 SGHTA and CDR2 FQGTGA. Trimming removed 5 bases from V and 7 bases from J, with 14 bases in between. The CDR3 reads CASSKNGYSGYTF. CDR3 bases: TGTGCCAGCAGCAAAAACGGATATAGTGGCTACACCTTC. Full variable domain (remainder filled in from reference TRBV7-3 and TRBJ1-2): GAGVSQTPSNKVTEKGKYVELRCDPISGHTALYWYRQSLGQGPEFLIYFQGTGAADDSGLPNDRFFAVRPEGSVSTLKIQRTERGDSAVYLCASSKNGYSGYTFGSGTRLTVV.

The rearrangement joins TRBV6-1 to TRBJ1-2, with unresolved D. Trimming shortened V by 1 base and J by 4 bases, and 10 bases separated the two germline ends. The CDR3 has 14 amino acids. The germline gives CDR1 MNHNS, CDR2 SASEGT. The CDR3 DNA follows: TGTGCCAGCAGTGAAGGCAGGCCAAGCTATGGCTACACCTTC. As protein: CASSEGRPSYGYTF.

The V call is TRBV2, the J call TRBJ1-2, with 9 nucleotides matching TRBD1. Germline V gene lookup returns CDR1 SNHLY and CDR2 FYNNEI. The CDR3 consists of 16 residues. V lost 7 bases to trimming and J lost 0 bases; unmatched junction nucleotides: 9. CDR3 residues: CASTFPRQGANYGYTF. The CDR3 nucleotides read TGTGCCAGCACCTTCCCCCGACAGGGGGCTAACTATGGCTACACCTTC. Looking up the rest from reference TRBV2 and TRBJ1-2 gives the full variable domain: EPEVTQTPSHQVTQMGQEVILRCVPISNHLYFYWYRQILGQKVEFLVSFYNNEISEKSEIFDDQFSVERPDGSNFTLKIRSTKLEDSAMYFCASTFPRQGANYGYTFGSGTRLTVV.

The rearrangement uses TRBV5-1 and TRBJ2-1; no reliable D call. The V and J ends lost 0 bases and 9 bases respectively, with 7 bases between them. In germline, CDR1 is SGHRS, CDR2 YFSETQ. This CDR3 spans 12 amino acids. DNA for the CDR3: TGCGCCAGCAGCTTGGAGGTGGGTGAGCAGTTCTTC. Translation gives CASSLEVGEQFF.

V gene TRBV10-3 combines with J gene TRBJ1-1, with TRBD1 identical over 7 bases. This CDR3 comprises 14 residues. CDR1 is ENHRY and CDR2 is SYGVKD in the germline V gene. V lost 11 bases to trimming and J lost 0 bases; unmatched junction nucleotides: 9. Here the CDR3 reads CAGRGQGVNTEAFF. CDR3 in DNA: TGTGCCGGCCGGGGGCAGGGGGTGAACACTGAAGCTTTCTTT.

The chain combines TRBV7-3 with TRBJ1-1; D is undetermined. There are 14 residues in the CDR3. Trimming took 1 base from V and 1 from J, leaving 7 bases between them. CDR1 and CDR2 from the germline V gene are SGHTA and FQGTGA. CDR3 region: CASSLMGTNTEAFF. The CDR3 bases are TGTGCCAGCAGCTTAATGGGTACGAACACTGAAGCTTTCTTT.

The CDR3 DNA sequence: TGTGCCAGCAGCTTAGTAAGGGGTTTATGGGACAGGGACAATGAGCAGTTCTTC. Translated: CASSLVRGLWDRDNEQFF. The chain employs TRBV7-2 and TRBJ2-1, with 9 bases aligning to TRBD1. Germline CDR1 is SGHTA and CDR2 is FQGNSA. This CDR3 spans 18 amino acids. With V trimmed by 1 base and J by 5 bases, 12 bases remained unmatched.

The V and J genes are TRBV18 and TRBJ1-2; D call uncertain. The CDR3 spans 16 residues. Germline CDR1 and CDR2: KGHSH and LQKENI. The V gene lost 3 bases and the J gene lost 0 bases, with 14 bases spanning the gap. CDR3 DNA sequence: TGTGCCAGCTCACCTTTAGGCGTCGGCTCTAACTATGGCTACACCTTC. Residues: CASSPLGVGSNYGYTF.

This sequence joins TRBV7-2 and TRBJ1-3; no definite D call. The germline V gene encodes CDR1 SGHTA and CDR2 FQGNSA. The CDR3 runs to 11 residues. V was shortened by 8 bases and J by 4 bases, with 6 bases between the two germline ends. The CDR3 is CASRQGNTIYF. The CDR3 DNA reads TGTGCCAGCCGGCAGGGAAACACCATATATTTT.